Listed below are T cell receptor beta chains from one sample, sequenced in a study of T-cell memory formation after mild COVID-19. TCRdb reprocessed the 5' RACE reads via MiXCR and lists one record per CDR3 protein. The sample contains roughly 400,000 distinct CDR3 sequences, roughly 15% of which appear only once. Sequenced input: PBMCs or a T cell subset sorted from them (not recorded which). The receptor source for this set is a man in his late teens or twenties who had mild COVID-19 (a few samples of this study predate the infection). Cell type and time point are not known. Both conserved end residues are part of each CDR3.

len	v_gene	CDR3aa
23	TRBV7-6	CASSLALGPSLAGKPGGKNIQYF
16	TRBV4-3	CASSQERVPRTDTQYF
16	TRBV7-2	CASGDRDRGYGTEAFF
14	TRBV24-1	CATSDFPRSYGYTF
14	TRBV27	CASSFGQVRQPQHF
16	TRBV14	CASSQSGLAGTDTQYF
12	TRBV4-2	CASSHDGLVQYF
15	TRBV7-9	CASSLGAAGRYGYTF
13	TRBV7-6	CASSSGFDYGYTF
15	TRBV6-2/TRBV6-3	CAASEGAGGLNEQFF
19	TRBV29-1	CSAPGPISGPLKSYNEQFF
15	TRBV5-6	CASSLAGTGGNEQFF
14	TRBV5-1	CASSPDSPRQTQYF
12	TRBV12-3/TRBV12-4	CASSQMRVAQYF
16	TRBV6-1	CASSATTGVRNQPQHF